These 26 T cell receptor beta chains were all obtained from the same sample, sequenced in a study of CD8 T cells in ankylosing spondylitis. Each CDR3 protein is one row after TCRdb ran MiXCR on the 5' RACE reads. Among hundreds of thousands of distinct CDR3 sequences listed, under 8.5% were seen once. The sequencing sample was made of blood, either unsorted or a sorted T cell fraction (not recorded which). These receptors came from a female donor with ankylosing spondylitis or in good health (not recorded which).

This clonotype showed up many times. The chain is built from TRBV6-2 or TRBV6-3 and TRBJ1-1; D ambiguous. The CDR3 is 15 amino acids. The germline V gene encodes CDR1 MNHEY and CDR2 SVGEGT. Trimming pared 4 bases from V and 7 bases from J, leaving 19 bases between. CDR3 nucleotide sequence: TGTGCCAGCAGTTCTGCACGTGCGGGATTGAATGAAGCTTTCTTT. Translation: CASSSARAGLNEAFF.

In its sample, this clonotype was seen many times. The chain has TRBV15 and TRBJ2-7, with D possibly TRBD1 on 5 matching bases. The CDR3 extends over 14 amino acids. V lost 1 base and J 4 bases, leaving 11 bases between the germline ends. Germline V lookup: CDR1 LNHNV, CDR2 YYDKDF (reference sequence). The CDR3 DNA follows: TGTGCCACCAGCAGAGCAAGGACACCTTACGAGCAGTACTTC. Protein: CATSRARTPYEQYF.

This clonotype was recorded many times. The chain carries TRBV7-8 and TRBJ2-4, with D maybe TRBD1 (5 bases). Between the trimmed V and J ends, which lost 5 bases and 3 bases, there was a span of 20 bases. CDR1 and CDR2 (germline): SGHVS, FQNEAQ. This CDR3 comprises 17 residues. This chain's CDR3 is CASSPLRQGGGKNIQYF. CDR3 coding DNA: TGTGCCAGCAGCCCTCTCCGCCAGGGTGGCGGCAAAAACATTCAGTACTTC. The entire variable domain, with the rest obtained from reference TRBV7-8 and TRBJ2-4, is as follows: GAGVSQSPRYKVAKRGQDVALRCDPISGHVSLFWYQQALGQGPEFLTYFQNEAQLDKSGLPSDRFFAERPEGSVSTLKIQRTQQEDSAVYLCASSPLRQGGGKNIQYFGAGTRLSVL.

This clonotype showed up many times. The chain uses TRBV20-1 and TRBJ2-1; no definite D call. Germline V lookup: CDR1 DFQATT, CDR2 SNEGSKA (reference sequence). V was cut by 6 bases and J by 4 bases, with 19 bases left in between. This CDR3 is built from 15 residues. This CDR3 reads CSAPSVTPAYNEQFF. CDR3 sequence (DNA): TGCAGTGCCCCAAGTGTTACCCCGGCGTACAATGAGCAGTTCTTC.

This clonotype was recorded many times. The chain carries TRBV20-1 and TRBJ2-3; perhaps TRBD2 as D (5 bases). The CDR3 length is 16 residues. Germline V gene sequence: CDR1 DFQATT, CDR2 SNEGSKA (reference sequence). Deletions cut 0 bases from V and 2 bases from J, with 15 bases between. The CDR3 protein is CSARDQAGPLTDTQYF. For the CDR3, the DNA is TGCAGTGCTAGAGATCAGGCGGGTCCGCTCACAGATACGCAGTATTTT.

This clonotype was picked up many times. This chain connects TRBV7-2 to TRBJ1-3, with 9 nucleotides matching TRBD1. The junction had 4 bases not matched to a gene; V was cut back by 5 bases and J by 5 bases. Germline V gives CDR1 SGHTA, CDR2 FQGNSA. This CDR3 is built from 14 residues. CDR3 nucleotide sequence: TGTGCCAGCAGCAAGACAGGGGGGCGAAACACCATATATTTT. Encoded protein: CASSKTGGRNTIYF. Using reference TRBV7-2 and TRBJ1-3 for the parts outside the CDR3, the full variable domain is GAGVSQSPSNKVTEKGKDVELRCDPISGHTALYWYRQSLGQGLEFLIYFQGNSAPDKSGLPSDRFSAERTGGSVSTLTIQRTQQEDSAVYLCASSKTGGRNTIYFGEGSWLTVV.

This clonotype came up many times. The chain carries TRBV6-2 or TRBV6-3 and TRBJ2-5, with D unclear. Trimming cost V 6 bases and J 1 base, with 12 bases left between them. The CDR3 has 14 amino acids. Germline-derived CDR1 and CDR2 are MNHEY and SVGEGT. The CDR3 reads CASRTERLQETQYF. CDR3 DNA sequence: TGTGCCAGCAGGACGGAGAGGCTCCAAGAGACCCAGTACTTC.

This clonotype was counted ten times or more. This sequence joins TRBV20-1 and TRBJ1-3; D unclear. CDR1 is DFQATT, CDR2 SNEGSKA, per germline (reference sequence). The CDR3 contains 14 residues. Trimming took 2 bases from V and 0 from J, leaving 8 bases between them. CDR3 coding DNA: TGCAGTGCTAGACGCAGGAGCTCTGGAAACACCATATATTTT. Protein: CSARRRSSGNTIYF.

This clonotype was detected a few times. The chain joins TRBV5-1 to TRBJ2-7, with TRBD2 identical over 10 bases. The CDR3 has 18 residues. The ends lost 0 bases at V and 5 bases at J; junction bases unmatched: 14. Germline values: CDR1 SGHRS, CDR2 YFSETQ. The DNA of the CDR3 is TGCGCCAGCAGCTTGGCTGGGCTAGCGGGAGCAAATGTTCACGAGCAGTACTTC. Its protein is CASSLAGLAGANVHEQYF.

This clonotype was seen ten or more times. V gene TRBV20-1 combines with J gene TRBJ2-1; 7 bases fit TRBD2. Germline CDR1 is DFQATT and CDR2 is SNEGSKA (reference sequence). The length of the CDR3 is 14 residues. Unmatched junction bases numbered 16, after V lost 7 bases and J lost 10 bases. The CDR3 here is CSEGRGLHSGEQFF. The CDR3 DNA follows: TGCAGTGAGGGGAGGGGCCTCCATTCAGGGGAGCAGTTCTTC.

This clonotype was recorded at least ten times. The chain carries TRBV7-9 and TRBJ2-1, with 10 nucleotides matching TRBD1. The CDR3 loop spans 15 amino acids. V shed 5 bases and J 2 bases; nucleotides not matched to a gene: 3. Per germline, CDR1 SEHNR and CDR2 FQNEAQ (reference sequence). This CDR3 reads CASSHGQGAYNEQFF. The CDR3 nucleotides read TGTGCCAGCAGCCATGGACAGGGGGCCTACAATGAGCAGTTCTTC.

Concerning this clonotype itself: This may be a read error: a much more frequent sequence differs by one nucleotide. The chain recombines TRBV20-1 with TRBJ2-7, with 7 positions matching TRBD2. There are 15 residues in the CDR3. Germline CDR1 reads DFQATT; CDR2 reads SNEGSKA (reference sequence). The CDR3 reads CNALRPSGGVRVQYF. The CDR3 DNA reads as TGCAATGCTCTCCGTCCTAGCGGAGGGGTGCGAGTGCAGTACTTC.

Many counts were recorded for this clonotype. The chain employs TRBV5-1 and TRBJ2-1; the match to TRBD1 covers 8 bases. V lost 4 bases to trimming and J lost 3 bases; unmatched junction nucleotides: 6. The V gene's germline CDR1 is SGHRS and CDR2 YFSETQ. This CDR3 contains 15 residues. The CDR3 bases are TGCGCCAGCAGCGACGACAGGGGAGGCTACAATGAGCAGTTCTTC. This gives the protein CASSDDRGGYNEQFF.

This clonotype occurred many times. This chain links TRBV2 with TRBJ2-7; the D is unclear. V lost 6 bases and J 1 base, leaving 10 bases between the germline ends. Germline loops: CDR1 SNHLY, CDR2 FYNNEI. The CDR3 is 13 amino acids. The DNA for the CDR3 is TGTGCCAGCAGGCAGACGGAATCCTACGAGCAGTACTTC. Its translation is CASRQTESYEQYF.

The chain is built from TRBV27 and TRBJ1-6; D is unresolved. From germline, CDR1 is MNHEY and CDR2 SMNVEV (reference sequence). V lost 1 base and J 7 bases, leaving 8 bases between the germline ends. There are 14 residues in the CDR3. CDR3 nucleotide sequence: TGTGCCAGCAGTTTATTGGGAGGAAATTCACCCCTCCACTTT. Protein product: CASSLLGGNSPLHF.

The table lists this clonotype with many counts. The chain carries TRBV7-7 and TRBJ1-1; D is perhaps TRBD1 (6 bases). The CDR3 length is 20 residues. Germline V gene data show CDR1 as SSHAT and CDR2 as FNYEAQ (reference sequence). V was trimmed by 2 bases and J by 9 bases, leaving 34 bases between them. CDR3 amino acids: CASSLLQGTSRGRMMPKAFF. The CDR3 coding sequence is TGTGCCAGCAGCTTACTACAGGGCACTTCGAGAGGACGAATGATGCCAAAAGCTTTCTTT.

This clonotype was recorded at least ten times. The CDR3 DNA is TGTGCCACAAGTGGCACGAACTATGGCTACACCTTC. Amino acid sequence: CATSGTNYGYTF. This chain connects TRBV10-3 to TRBJ1-2, with unresolved D. Trimming left V 10 bases short and J 2 bases short, with 11 bases between. The CDR3 consists of 12 residues. Germline V gene data show CDR1 as ENHRY and CDR2 as SYGVKD.

The sample holds many counts of this clonotype. The chain employs TRBV28 and TRBJ1-1, with D unresolved. Per germline, CDR1 MDHEN and CDR2 SYDVKM. This CDR3 is 12 amino acids long. The V end lost 2 bases, the J end lost 11 bases, and 12 bases lay between the germline ends. The CDR3 DNA is TGTGCCAGCAGTTTACTCGGTACCCTCGCTTTCTTT. Its translation: CASSLLGTLAFF.

On this clonotype: A much larger clone differs from this one at a single base, so this may be a read error. This CDR3 is missing its conserved last phenylalanine or tryptophan, likely due to a read error. This chain joins TRBV19 and TRBJ2-4; 8 bases align to TRBD1. The V gene end was trimmed by 8 bases and the J gene end by 5 bases; junction bases not matched to a gene: 11. Germline CDR1 is LNHDA and CDR2 is SQIVND (reference sequence). The CDR3 is made up of 15 amino acids. CDR3 protein: CASGLGTGSQNIQYL. In DNA form, the CDR3 reads TGTGCCAGTGGCCTCGGGACAGGCTCCCAAAACATTCAGTACCTC.

This clonotype was detected many times. This chain connects TRBV11-2 to TRBJ2-3, with D uncertain. The CDR3 is 13 amino acids. CDR1 is SGHAT and CDR2 is FQNNGV in the germline V gene. Between the trimmed V and J ends, which lost 3 bases and 2 bases, there was a span of 6 bases. The CDR3 reads CASSLLSTDTQYF. The CDR3 nucleotides are TGTGCCAGCAGCTTGCTTTCCACAGATACGCAGTATTTT.

This clonotype has ten or more counts. The V gene is TRBV5-1, the J gene TRBJ2-1, with 9 bases lining up with TRBD2. J gave up 5 bases and V 5 bases, and 8 bases lay outside the gene matches. This CDR3 is 15 amino acids long. The V gene's germline CDR1 is SGHRS and CDR2 YFSETQ. The CDR3 protein is CASRPLAGVDNEQFF. CDR3 bases: TGCGCCAGCAGACCCTTAGCGGGAGTCGACAATGAGCAGTTCTTC.

This clonotype appeared many times. The chain joins TRBV20-1 to TRBJ2-4; TRBD2 aligns across 7 bases. The CDR3 length is 13 residues. CDR1 and CDR2 from the germline V gene are DFQATT and SNEGSKA (reference sequence). J was trimmed by 7 bases and V by 5 bases; bases with no gene match: 8. The CDR3 DNA reads as TGCAGTGCTCCCGGGGGAGGGAGGAACATTCAGTACTTC. Translating it yields CSAPGGGRNIQYF.

In this sample, this clonotype turned up many times. The CDR3 bases are TGCGCCAGCAGCTTGAGGACAGGAAGGTCAGAGACCCAGTACTTC. Translating it yields CASSLRTGRSETQYF. The gene calls are TRBV5-1 and TRBJ2-5; 7 nucleotides align to TRBD1. The ends lost 1 base at V and 4 bases at J; junction bases unmatched: 7. The V gene's germline CDR1 is SGHRS and CDR2 YFSETQ. The CDR3 extends over 15 amino acids.

This clonotype was counted many times. This chain joins TRBV29-1 and TRBJ2-7; D uncertain. In germline, CDR1 is SQVTM, CDR2 ANQGSEA. V dropped 0 bases and J dropped 1 base, with 10 bases sitting between them. The CDR3 loop spans 14 amino acids. The CDR3 loop is CSVEDPGSSYEQYF. The DNA of the CDR3 is TGCAGCGTTGAAGACCCCGGTTCTTCCTACGAGCAGTACTTC.

This clonotype was recorded many times. The V call is TRBV30, the J call TRBJ2-3; D is ambiguous. The germline V gene has CDR1 GTSNPN and CDR2 SVGIG (reference sequence). The length of the CDR3 is 11 residues. V lost 2 bases, J lost 5 bases, and 5 bases lay in between. CDR3: CAWSHIDTQYF. The CDR3 coding sequence is TGTGCCTGGAGTCACATAGATACGCAGTATTTT.

There are many counts of this clonotype. The V gene is TRBV5-5, the J gene TRBJ2-7; 10 bases fit TRBD1. Germline values: CDR1 SGHKS, CDR2 YYEKEE (reference sequence). This CDR3 has 16 residues. With 4 bases clipped from V and 1 base from J, the junction kept 8 bases outside the gene matches. CDR3 residues: CASSVRQGAGSYEQYF. CDR3 DNA: TGTGCCAGCAGCGTTCGACAGGGGGCGGGGTCCTACGAGCAGTACTTC.